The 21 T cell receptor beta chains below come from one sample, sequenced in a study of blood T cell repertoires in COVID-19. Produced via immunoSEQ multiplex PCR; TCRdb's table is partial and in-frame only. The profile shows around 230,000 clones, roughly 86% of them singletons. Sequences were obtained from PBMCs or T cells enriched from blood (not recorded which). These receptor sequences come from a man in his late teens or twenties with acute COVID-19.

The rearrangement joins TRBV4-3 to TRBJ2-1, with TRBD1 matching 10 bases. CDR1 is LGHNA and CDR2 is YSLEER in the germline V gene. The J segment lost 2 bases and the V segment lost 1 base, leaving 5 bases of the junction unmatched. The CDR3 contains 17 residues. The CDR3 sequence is CASSQGRQGATYNEQFF. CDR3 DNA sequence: TGCGCCAGCAGCCAAGGCAGACAGGGGGCGACCTACAATGAGCAGTTCTTC.

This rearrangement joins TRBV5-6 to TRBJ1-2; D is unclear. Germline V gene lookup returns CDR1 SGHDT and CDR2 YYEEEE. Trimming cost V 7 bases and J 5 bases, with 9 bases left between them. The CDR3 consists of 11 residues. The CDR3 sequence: CASSGFYGYTF. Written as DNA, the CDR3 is TGTGCCAGCTCCGGGTTTTATGGCTACACCTTC. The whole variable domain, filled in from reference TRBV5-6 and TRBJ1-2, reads DAGVTQSPTHLIKTRGQQVTLRCSPKSGHDTVSWYQQALGQGPQFIFQYYEEEERQRGNFPDRFSGHQFPNYSSELNVNALLLGDSALYLCASSGFYGYTFGSGTRLTVV.

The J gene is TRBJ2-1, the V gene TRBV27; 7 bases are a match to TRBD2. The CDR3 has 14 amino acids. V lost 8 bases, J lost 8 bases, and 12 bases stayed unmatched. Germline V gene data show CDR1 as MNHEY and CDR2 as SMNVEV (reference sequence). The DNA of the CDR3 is TGTGCCAGCGGTAACCTCGCGGGAGTTTATGAGCAGTTCTTC. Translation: CASGNLAGVYEQFF.

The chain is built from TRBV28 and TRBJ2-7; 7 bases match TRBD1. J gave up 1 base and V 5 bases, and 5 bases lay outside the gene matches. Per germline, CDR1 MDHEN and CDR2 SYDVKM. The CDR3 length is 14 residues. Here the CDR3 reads CASSAKGASYEQYF. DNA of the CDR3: TGTGCCAGCAGTGCGAAGGGGGCTTCCTACGAGCAGTACTTC.

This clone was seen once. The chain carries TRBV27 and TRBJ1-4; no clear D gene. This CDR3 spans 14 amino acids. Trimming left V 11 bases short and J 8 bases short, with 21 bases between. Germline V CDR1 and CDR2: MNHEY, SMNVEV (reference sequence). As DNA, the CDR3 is TGTGCCGCAATGAAAATTTTGAGGTGGGAAAAACTGTTTTTT. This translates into CAAMKILRWEKLFF.

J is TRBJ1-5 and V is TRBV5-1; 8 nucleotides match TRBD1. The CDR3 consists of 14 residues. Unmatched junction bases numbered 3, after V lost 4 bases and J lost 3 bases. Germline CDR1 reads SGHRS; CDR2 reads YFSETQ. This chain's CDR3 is CASSEGQANQPQHF. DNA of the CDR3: TGCGCCAGCAGCGAGGGACAGGCCAATCAGCCCCAGCATTTT.

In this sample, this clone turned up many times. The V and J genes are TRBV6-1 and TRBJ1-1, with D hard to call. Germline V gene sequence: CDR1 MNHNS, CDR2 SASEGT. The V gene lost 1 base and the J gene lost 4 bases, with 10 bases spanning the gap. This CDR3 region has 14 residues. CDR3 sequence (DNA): TGTGCCAGCAGTGAAGGGGTGGAGGGCACTGAAGCTTTCTTT. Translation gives CASSEGVEGTEAFF.

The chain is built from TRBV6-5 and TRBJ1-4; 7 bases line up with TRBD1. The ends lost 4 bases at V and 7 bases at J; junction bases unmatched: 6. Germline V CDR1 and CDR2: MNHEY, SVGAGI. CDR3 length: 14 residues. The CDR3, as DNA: TGTGCCAGCAGTTGGGGACAGACGGTTGAAAAACTGTTTTTT. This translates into CASSWGQTVEKLFF.

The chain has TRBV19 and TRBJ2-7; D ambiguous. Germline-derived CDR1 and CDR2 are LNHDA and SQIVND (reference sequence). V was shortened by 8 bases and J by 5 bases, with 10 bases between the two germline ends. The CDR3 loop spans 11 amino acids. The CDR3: CASSGFDEQYF. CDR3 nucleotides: TGTGCCAGTTCCGGGTTCGACGAGCAGTACTTC.

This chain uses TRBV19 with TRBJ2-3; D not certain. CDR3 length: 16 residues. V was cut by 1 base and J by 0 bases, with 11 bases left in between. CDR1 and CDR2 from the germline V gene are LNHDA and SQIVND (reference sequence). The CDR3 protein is CASSIGPFPSTDTQYF. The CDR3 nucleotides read TGTGCCAGTAGTATAGGTCCTTTTCCTAGCACAGATACGCAGTATTTT.

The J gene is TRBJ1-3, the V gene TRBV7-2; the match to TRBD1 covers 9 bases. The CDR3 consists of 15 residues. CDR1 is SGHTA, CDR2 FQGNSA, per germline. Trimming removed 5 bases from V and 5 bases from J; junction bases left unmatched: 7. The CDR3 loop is CASSREDRGRNTIYF. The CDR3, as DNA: TGTGCCAGCAGCCGGGAGGACAGGGGTAGAAACACCATATATTTT. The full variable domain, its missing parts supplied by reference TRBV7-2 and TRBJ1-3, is GAGVSQSPSNKVTEKGKDVELRCDPISGHTALYWYRQSLGQGLEFLIYFQGNSAPDKSGLPSDRFSAERTGGSVSTLTIQRTQQEDSAVYLCASSREDRGRNTIYFGEGSWLTVV.

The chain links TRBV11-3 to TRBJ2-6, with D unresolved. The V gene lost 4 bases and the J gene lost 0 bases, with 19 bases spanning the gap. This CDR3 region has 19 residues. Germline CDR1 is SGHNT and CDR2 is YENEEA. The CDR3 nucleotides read TGTGCCAGCAGCTCCCCCGGTGCGGCACCCGACTCTGGGGCCAACGTCCTGACTTTC. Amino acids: CASSSPGAAPDSGANVLTF.

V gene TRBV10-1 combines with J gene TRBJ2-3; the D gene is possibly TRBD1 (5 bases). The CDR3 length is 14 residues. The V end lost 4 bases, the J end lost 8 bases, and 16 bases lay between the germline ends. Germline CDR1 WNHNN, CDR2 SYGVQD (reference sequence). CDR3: CASSAGQTRGTQYF. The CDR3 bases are TGCGCCAGCAGTGCTGGACAAACGCGCGGTACGCAGTATTTT.

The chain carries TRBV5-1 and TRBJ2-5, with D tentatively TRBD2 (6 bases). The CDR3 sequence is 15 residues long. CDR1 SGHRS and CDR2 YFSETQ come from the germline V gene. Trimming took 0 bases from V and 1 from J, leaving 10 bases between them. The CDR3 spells CASSLVPSAQETQYF. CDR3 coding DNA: TGCGCCAGCAGCTTGGTGCCTAGCGCCCAAGAGACCCAGTACTTC.

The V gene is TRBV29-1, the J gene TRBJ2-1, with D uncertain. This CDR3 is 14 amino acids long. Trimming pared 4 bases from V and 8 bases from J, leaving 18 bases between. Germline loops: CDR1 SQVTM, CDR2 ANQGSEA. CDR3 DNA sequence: TGCAGCGTTGGGTTGTTGACAATCAACGATGAGCAGTTCTTC. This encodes CSVGLLTINDEQFF.

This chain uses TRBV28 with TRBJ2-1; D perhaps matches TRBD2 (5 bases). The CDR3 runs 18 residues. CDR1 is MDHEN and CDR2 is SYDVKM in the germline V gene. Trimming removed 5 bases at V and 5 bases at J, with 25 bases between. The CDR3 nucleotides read TGTGCCAGCAGTCCTAGGGAAAGGACGCAATGGGAGAACAATGAGCAGTTCTTC. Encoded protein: CASSPRERTQWENNEQFF.

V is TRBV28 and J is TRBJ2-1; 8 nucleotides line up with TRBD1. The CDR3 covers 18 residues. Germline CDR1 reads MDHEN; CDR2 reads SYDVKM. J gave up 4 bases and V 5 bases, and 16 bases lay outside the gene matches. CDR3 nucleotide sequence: TGTGCCAGCAGTCGCCCTCATGGACAGGGTTCTCCATACAATGAGCAGTTCTTC. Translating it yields CASSRPHGQGSPYNEQFF.

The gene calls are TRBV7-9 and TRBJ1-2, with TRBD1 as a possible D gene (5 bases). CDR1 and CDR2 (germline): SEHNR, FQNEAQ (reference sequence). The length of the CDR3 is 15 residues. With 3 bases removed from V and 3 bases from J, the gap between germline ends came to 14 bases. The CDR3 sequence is CASSFRDDRYYGYTF. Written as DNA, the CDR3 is TGTGCCAGCAGCTTCAGGGATGACAGATACTATGGCTACACCTTC.

The CDR3 loop is CASSQNLAGSHEQFF. The CDR3 coding sequence is TGCGCCAGCAGCCAAAACCTAGCGGGAAGTCATGAGCAGTTCTTC. This chain links TRBV4-1 with TRBJ2-1; TRBD2 aligns across 9 bases. V shed 2 bases, J shed 8 bases, and the junction held 7 bases outside the gene matches. Germline lookup yields CDR1 MGHRA and CDR2 YSYEKL. This CDR3 spans 15 amino acids.

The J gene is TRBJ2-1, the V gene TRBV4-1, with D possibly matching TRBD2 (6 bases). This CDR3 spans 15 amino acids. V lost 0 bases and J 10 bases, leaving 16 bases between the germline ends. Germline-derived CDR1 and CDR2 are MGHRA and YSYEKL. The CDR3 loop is CASSQDSRVGGEQFF. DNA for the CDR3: TGCGCCAGCAGCCAAGATTCTCGAGTTGGGGGGGAGCAGTTCTTC.

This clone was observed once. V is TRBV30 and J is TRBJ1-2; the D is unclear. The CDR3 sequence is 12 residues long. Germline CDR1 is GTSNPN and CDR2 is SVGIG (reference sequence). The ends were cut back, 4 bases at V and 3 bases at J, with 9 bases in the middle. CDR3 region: CAWTGFYYGYTF. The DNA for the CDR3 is TGTGCCTGGACAGGATTCTACTATGGCTACACCTTC.